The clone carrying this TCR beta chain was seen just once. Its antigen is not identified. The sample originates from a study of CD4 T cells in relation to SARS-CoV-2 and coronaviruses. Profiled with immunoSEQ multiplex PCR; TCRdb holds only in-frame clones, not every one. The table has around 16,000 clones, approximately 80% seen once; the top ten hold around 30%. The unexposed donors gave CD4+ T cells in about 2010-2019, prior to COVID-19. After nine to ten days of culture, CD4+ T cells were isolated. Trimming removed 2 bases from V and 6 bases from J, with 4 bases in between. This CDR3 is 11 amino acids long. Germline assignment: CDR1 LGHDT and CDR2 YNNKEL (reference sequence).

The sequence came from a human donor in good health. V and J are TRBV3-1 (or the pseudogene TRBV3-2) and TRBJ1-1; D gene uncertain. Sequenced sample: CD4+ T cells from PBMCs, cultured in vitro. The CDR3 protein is CASSQYAEAFF. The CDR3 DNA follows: TGTGCCAGCAGCCAATACGCTGAAGCTTTCTTT.